Listed below are T cell receptor beta chains from one sample, sequenced in a study of OX40 agonist ivuxolimab in advanced cancers. TCRdb keeps only in-frame clones here, not all; method: immunoSEQ multiplex PCR. The sample lists tens of thousands of clones, roughly 84% seen once, with around 1.1% in the top ten. The sample was CD4+ or CD8+ T cells sorted from blood, taken in a trial of the OX40 agonist ivuxolimab. These receptors originate from an adult with an advanced solid tumor such as melanoma, head and neck, liver or kidney cancer. Both conserved end residues are part of each CDR3. Fields, in order: clone size, D gene, V gene, J gene, CDR3 DNA, CDR3 protein. A D gene is named only where the DNA matches it firmly. The size entry is marked missing in some rows and otherwise reads once, few, many or a size class.

size: -; D: -; V: TRBV4-2; J: TRBJ2-3; DNA: TGTGCCAGCAGCCAAGGCCAGCGGAGCACAGATACGCAGTATTTT; CDR3: CASSQGQRSTDTQYF
size: -; D: TRBD2; V: TRBV6-6; J: TRBJ2-1; DNA: TGTGCCAGCACCCATGGACATAGCGGGGGCTACAATGAGCAGTTCTTC; CDR3: CASTHGHSGGYNEQFF
size: -; D: -; V: TRBV9; J: TRBJ2-1; DNA: TGTGCCAGCAGCGTAGGGTCAGGCAGCAGCAATGAGCAGTTCTTC; CDR3: CASSVGSGSSNEQFF
size: -; D: -; V: TRBV5-1; J: TRBJ1-6; DNA: TGCGCCAGCAGCCGTGACAGCTCCCTGGACTATAATTCACCCCTCCACTTT; CDR3: CASSRDSSLDYNSPLHF
size: -; D: TRBD1; V: TRBV18; J: TRBJ2-5; DNA: TGTGCCAGCTCACCACCGACAGGGGCTGGCCAAGAGACCCAGTACTTC; CDR3: CASSPPTGAGQETQYF
size: -; D: -; V: TRBV11-1; J: TRBJ2-6; DNA: TGTGCCAGCAGCTCACGATCTGGGGCCAACGTCCTGACTTTC; CDR3: CASSSRSGANVLTF
size: -; D: -; V: TRBV2; J: TRBJ1-3; DNA: TGTGCCAGCACCCCCCGGGATGTCGGAAACACCATATATTTT; CDR3: CASTPRDVGNTIYF
size: -; D: -; V: TRBV5-5; J: TRBJ1-5; DNA: TGTGCCAGCAGCTTGGGGCGGACAGCAAGCAATCAGCCCCAGCATTTT; CDR3: CASSLGRTASNQPQHF
size: -; D: -; V: TRBV7-2; J: TRBJ1-6; DNA: TGTGCCAGCAGCTTATGGGGGCGGCAGGGTGTAGAATTTTCACCCCTCCACTTT; CDR3: CASSLWGRQGVEFSPLHF
size: few; D: TRBD2; V: TRBV18; J: TRBJ2-4; DNA: TGTGCCAGCTCACCAAGCCTAGCGGGGGGGCCAGAAAACATTCAGTACTTC; CDR3: CASSPSLAGGPENIQYF
size: -; D: -; V: TRBV2; J: TRBJ1-1; DNA: TGTGCCAGCAGGCAGGGTCGGAACACTGAAGCTTTCTTT; CDR3: CASRQGRNTEAFF
size: -; D: -; V: TRBV19; J: TRBJ2-6; DNA: TGTGCCAGTAGTAACGACCGGCCCGGGGCCAACGTCCTGACTTTC; CDR3: CASSNDRPGANVLTF
size: once; D: TRBD2; V: TRBV4-3; J: TRBJ2-7; DNA: TGCGCCAGCAGCCAGCTAGCGGGGGACTCCTACGAGCAGTACTTC; CDR3: CASSQLAGDSYEQYF
size: -; D: -; V: TRBV5-4; J: TRBJ1-6; DNA: TGTGCCAGCAGCTTGGCCCAGGGCGGAGATTCACCCCTCCACTTT; CDR3: CASSLAQGGDSPLHF
size: -; D: -; V: TRBV2; J: TRBJ1-6; DNA: TGTGCCAGCACCGACCAAAAGGTTGGATCACCCCTCCACTTT; CDR3: CASTDQKVGSPLHF
size: few; D: -; V: TRBV7-2; J: TRBJ1-5; DNA: TGTGCCAGCAGCCCGCCCGGCGGTTTCAATCAGCCCCAGCATTTT; CDR3: CASSPPGGFNQPQHF
size: -; D: -; V: TRBV6-4; J: TRBJ2-1; DNA: TGTGCCAGCAGCCCCGGACGGAAGCCTAACAATGAGCAGTTCTTC; CDR3: CASSPGRKPNNEQFF
size: -; D: -; V: TRBV7-6; J: TRBJ2-2; DNA: TGTGCCAGCAGCTTAATGGAGAGCGGAAACACCGGGGAGCTGTTTTTT; CDR3: CASSLMESGNTGELFF
size: -; D: TRBD1; V: TRBV7-9; J: TRBJ2-4; DNA: TGTGCCAGCAGCCGACAGGGGCGTTCGGAAAACATTCAGTACTTC; CDR3: CASSRQGRSENIQYF
size: few; D: -; V: TRBV6-5; J: TRBJ1-6; DNA: TGTGCCAGCAGTTACGGGCAGTGGGAGACTTCACCCCTCCACTTT; CDR3: CASSYGQWETSPLHF
size: -; D: TRBD2; V: TRBV19; J: TRBJ2-3; DNA: TGTGCCAGTAGTCCCGAAAGACTAGCGGGGGCAGATACGCAGTATTTT; CDR3: CASSPERLAGADTQYF
size: -; D: TRBD2; V: TRBV5-6; J: TRBJ2-3; DNA: TGTGCCAGCAGCTTTCGTCTAGCGGGGGACACAGATACGCAGTATTTT; CDR3: CASSFRLAGDTDTQYF
size: -; D: -; V: TRBV7-2; J: TRBJ1-1; DNA: TGTGCCAGCAGCCTCTCTCAACTGAACACTGAAGCTTTCTTT; CDR3: CASSLSQLNTEAFF
size: -; D: -; V: TRBV9; J: TRBJ2-7; DNA: TGTGCCAGCAGCGTATCCCTTGTGGGGGACGAGCAGTACTTC; CDR3: CASSVSLVGDEQYF
size: -; D: -; V: TRBV6-1; J: TRBJ1-3; DNA: TGTGCCAGCAGGCCAGAGAGCTCTGGAAACACCATATATTTT; CDR3: CASRPESSGNTIYF
size: -; D: -; V: TRBV4-3; J: TRBJ2-3; DNA: TGCGCCAGCAGCAAAGTGGTGGGCGACTGGGAGTATTTT; CDR3: CASSKVVGDWEYF
size: -; D: -; V: TRBV18; J: TRBJ2-5; DNA: TGTGCCAGCTCACCAGAATGGCCCGGGACTCAAGAGACCCAGTACTTC; CDR3: CASSPEWPGTQETQYF
size: -; D: TRBD1; V: TRBV4-3; J: TRBJ2-3; DNA: TGCGCCAGCAGCCAAGCCTCCGGGACAGGGTTTATTGATACGCAGTATTTT; CDR3: CASSQASGTGFIDTQYF
size: -; D: -; V: TRBV10-3; J: TRBJ1-1; DNA: TGTGCCATCAGTGAGTCTCGGGGTTTGAACACTGAAGCTTTCTTT; CDR3: CAISESRGLNTEAFF
size: -; D: -; V: TRBV5-4; J: TRBJ1-3; DNA: TGTGCCAGCAGCCTGACAGGCGGCGGAAACACCATATATTTT; CDR3: CASSLTGGGNTIYF
size: -; D: TRBD1; V: TRBV27; J: TRBJ1-6; DNA: TGTGCCACGACCCTGGGACAGGGGAATTCACCCCTCCACTTT; CDR3: CATTLGQGNSPLHF
size: -; D: -; V: TRBV6-6; J: TRBJ2-7; DNA: TGTGCCAGCAGTTATAAAGGGACAAAAAGCTCCTACGAGCAGTACTTC; CDR3: CASSYKGTKSSYEQYF
size: -; D: TRBD2; V: TRBV7-9; J: TRBJ2-1; DNA: TGTGCCAGCAGCTTAGCGGGGACTACCGCTGGGTACAATGAGCAGTTCTTC; CDR3: CASSLAGTTAGYNEQFF
size: few; D: -; V: TRBV30; J: TRBJ1-6; DNA: TGTGCCTGGAGTATGGCCTATAATTCACCCCTCCACTTT; CDR3: CAWSMAYNSPLHF
size: -; D: -; V: TRBV19; J: TRBJ2-3; DNA: TGTGCCTCTAAGAGGGCAGATACGCAGTATTTT; CDR3: CASKRADTQYF
size: few; D: -; V: TRBV7-2; J: TRBJ1-1; DNA: TGTGCCAGCAGGCTTAACCCAACTGAAGCTTTCTTT; CDR3: CASRLNPTEAFF
size: -; D: TRBD1; V: TRBV19; J: TRBJ2-2; DNA: TGTGCCAGTAGCCGACAGGGGGCGGGGGTCGGGGAGCTGTTTTTT; CDR3: CASSRQGAGVGELFF
size: -; D: -; V: TRBV19; J: TRBJ1-1; DNA: TGTGCCAGTACCCCCCGGGGAGGGACGAACACTGAAGCTTTCTTT; CDR3: CASTPRGGTNTEAFF
size: -; D: -; V: TRBV7-2; J: TRBJ2-3; DNA: TGTGCCAGCAGCGTTAGGGGGCGCGGGGGCGCCGTAGATACGCAGTATTTT; CDR3: CASSVRGRGGAVDTQYF
size: -; D: -; V: TRBV28; J: TRBJ1-2; DNA: TGTGCCAGCACTTCCCCCCCCGCGGGCTACACCTTC; CDR3: CASTSPPAGYTF
size: -; D: -; V: TRBV30; J: TRBJ2-7; DNA: TGTGCCTGGAGCTGGGAGGGGGGAGAGCAGTACTTC; CDR3: CAWSWEGGEQYF
size: -; D: -; V: TRBV5-6; J: TRBJ1-1; DNA: TGTGCCAGCAGCTGGGGGTGGTCTAGGGACACTGAAGCTTTCTTT; CDR3: CASSWGWSRDTEAFF
size: few; D: TRBD1; V: TRBV5-1; J: TRBJ1-6; DNA: TGCGCCAGCAGCTTGGGGACAGGCACCCATTATAATTCACCCCTCCACTTT; CDR3: CASSLGTGTHYNSPLHF
size: -; D: TRBD2; V: TRBV5-1; J: TRBJ2-5; DNA: TGCGCCAGCAGCTTGGGGGGACTAGCCCAAGAGACCCAGTACTTC; CDR3: CASSLGGLAQETQYF
size: -; D: TRBD1; V: TRBV30; J: TRBJ2-7; DNA: TGTGCTATCGGGACAGGGTTCTACGAGCAGTACTTC; CDR3: CAIGTGFYEQYF
size: -; D: TRBD1; V: TRBV6-5; J: TRBJ1-4; DNA: TGTGCCAGCAAGCCGGGACAGGGGGCTGAAAAACTGTTTTTT; CDR3: CASKPGQGAEKLFF
size: once; D: -; V: TRBV5-1; J: TRBJ2-1; DNA: TGCGCCAGCAGAAAGGGGGGCTCCTACAATGAGCAGTTCTTC; CDR3: CASRKGGSYNEQFF
size: once; D: -; V: TRBV5-6; J: TRBJ1-2; DNA: TGTGCCAGCAGTCATCTGTCGTCCAGGGCGAATGGCTACACCTTC; CDR3: CASSHLSSRANGYTF
size: -; D: -; V: TRBV7-2; J: TRBJ1-1; DNA: TGTGCCAGCAGTTATGGGGGGGCGCGACGCACTGAAGCTTTCTTT; CDR3: CASSYGGARRTEAFF
size: -; D: -; V: TRBV10-3; J: TRBJ1-2; DNA: TGTGCCTCCCAGAGGGGGGGGCATGGCTACACCTTC; CDR3: CASQRGGHGYTF
size: -; D: TRBD2; V: TRBV7-9; J: TRBJ2-3; DNA: TGTGCCAGCAGCTTACCGCTACGTCTAGCGGGGTTTTCAGATACGCAGTATTTT; CDR3: CASSLPLRLAGFSDTQYF
size: -; D: -; V: TRBV4-2; J: TRBJ1-2; DNA: TGTGCCAGCAGCCAGGCGGTATCTGGCTACACCTTC; CDR3: CASSQAVSGYTF
size: -; D: TRBD1; V: TRBV7-2; J: TRBJ1-3; DNA: TGTGCCAGCAGCCTCCAGACAGGGAGCGGAAACACCATATATTTT; CDR3: CASSLQTGSGNTIYF
size: -; D: -; V: TRBV27; J: TRBJ1-1; DNA: TGTGCCAGTAGCGGAAGAGGGCTGAACACTGAAGCTTTCTTT; CDR3: CASSGRGLNTEAFF